The source of this T cell receptor beta chain is a study of T cells in Graves' hyperthyroidism and ophthalmopathy. Regarding the study as a whole: Expanded thyroid clonotypes (above 0.001) were mostly also found in blood.

About this clonotype: Its antigen is not known.

This CDR3 has 14 residues. V lost 6 bases and J lost 6; bases outside the gene matches: 13. CDR1 and CDR2 (germline): DFQATT, SNEGSKA (reference sequence). Diagnosis of hyperthyroidism was new in patients aged 18 to 65, and its duration was under 2 months. The PBMCs had their origin in approximately 10 ml of fresh peripheral blood. The source material, RNA transcripts, was used to amplify TCR beta CDR3 regions. An initial round of RT-PCR targeting the TCR CDR3 relied on the HTBI primer set. TCRdb re-analysed the multiplex PCR reads in MiXCR, keeping a single row per CDR3 protein. Of hundreds of thousands of distinct CDR3 sequences detected, about 38% appear once; the ten largest clones hold around 9.3%.

The chain combines TRBV20-1 with TRBJ2-7, with 8 bases aligning to TRBD2. The source material was blood. This receptor was taken from a man between 18 and 29 years old with Graves' hyperthyroidism. The CDR3 is CSADPQREIGEQYF. The CDR3 DNA follows: TGCAGTGCGGACCCACAGCGGGAGATTGGCGAGCAGTACTTC.